This T cell receptor beta chain was obtained from a study of blood T cell repertoires in COVID-19. Germline values: CDR1 SGHNT, CDR2 YENEEA. V shed 5 bases and J 5 bases; nucleotides not matched to a gene: 4. CDR3 length: 13 amino acids. The data were produced by immunoSEQ multiplex PCR, yet TCRdb's version contains in-frame clones alone and is incomplete. The sample lists more than 200,000 clones, approximately 81% occurring once. The specimen sequenced was peripheral blood. The rearrangement joins TRBV11-3 to TRBJ1-1; 8 nucleotides match TRBD1. The TCR comes from a woman of 80 years or more with acute or convalescent COVID-19. The CDR3: CASSQGALTEAFF. The CDR3 DNA is TGTGCCAGCAGCCAGGGGGCTTTAACTGAAGCTTTCTTT.